These 3 T cell receptor beta chains were all obtained from the same sample, sequenced in a study of blood T cell repertoires in COVID-19. Only in-frame clones appear in the TCRdb table, and some are missing; sequencing was by immunoSEQ multiplex PCR. The table lists under 250,000 clones, around nine tenths of them singletons. Material: peripheral blood. These TCRs come from a woman aged 55-70 years who had recovered from COVID-19.

The rearrangement uses TRBV9 and TRBJ1-3; D is ambiguous. This CDR3 has 15 amino acids. V lost 3 bases and J lost 0, with 10 bases in between. Looked up from germline, CDR1 is SGDLS and CDR2 is YYNGEE. The DNA of the CDR3 is TGTGCCAGCAGCGCCGATCCAGGCTCTGGAAACACCATATATTTT. Its protein product is CASSADPGSGNTIYF.

CDR3 in amino acids: CASNQNGASYEQYF. The CDR3 nucleotides are TGTGCCAGCAACCAAAATGGGGCGTCCTACGAGCAGTACTTC. The rearrangement links TRBV11-2 to TRBJ2-7, with D perhaps TRBD1 (5 bases). Germline V gene data show CDR1 as SGHAT and CDR2 as FQNNGV. The ends were cut back, 7 bases at V and 1 base at J, with 14 bases in the middle. The CDR3 is 14 amino acids.

The chain uses TRBV28 and TRBJ1-1; a weak D match, TRBD1 (6 bases). Trimming left V 8 bases short and J 8 bases short, with 24 bases between. From germline, CDR1 is MDHEN and CDR2 SYDVKM. This CDR3 is built from 15 residues. CDR3 sequence reads: CASSPRGRGYTEAFF. The CDR3 DNA is TGTGCCAGCTCCCCCCGTGGCAGGGGATATACCGAAGCTTTCTTT. The variable domain in full, completed from reference TRBV28 and TRBJ1-1, reads DVKVTQSSRYLVKRTGEKVFLECVQDMDHENMFWYRQDPGLGLRLIYFSYDVKMKEKGDIPEGYSVSREKKERFSLILESASTNQTSMYLCASSPRGRGYTEAFFGQGTRLTVV.